The T cell receptor (beta chain) under discussion was sequenced for a study of blood T cell repertoires in COVID-19 (dated by TCRdb to 2020 to 2022). Turning to the overall study: Samples from collaborators originated in the United States, Italy and Spain and spanned both the acute and convalescent phases of COVID-19. The repertoires were released in a freely available public database intended as a resource for research on the immune response to SARS-CoV-2. The samples were drawn from two sources: the first 160 participants of the ongoing ImmuneRACE study, and 1,000 to 1,500 subjects contributed by 6 global collaborators. The prospective study material was composed of cDNA or gDNA derived from T cells, B-cell-depleted T cells, or PBMCs. The dataset comprised deeply sampled blood TCRbeta repertoires from subjects exposed to, actively infected with, or recovered from COVID-19. Where HLA class I and class II types were available, the types were taken from metadata supplied by the sample provider, not from assay-based typing. Sample metadata almost always included a de-identified subject ID, COVID-19 status, age in years and sex. Beyond this particular receptor, the publication reports: Clinical and demographic metadata were provided uncurated, with the amount varying by source and participant.

This clone was seen a single time. Its cognate antigen has yet to be identified. Qualities for individual bases were not recorded, and no much larger clone is one base off. The immunoSEQ Assay, a bias-controlled multiplex PCR, was used to amplify TCRbeta CDR3 regions from genomic DNA. In the paper's pipeline: The number of nucleated cells in each sample was estimated by amplification of reference gene primers within the assay. Sequence reads were collapsed and filtered to measure the absolute abundance of every unique TCRbeta CDR3 rearrangement. For each sample, productive Simpson clonality was calculated by taking the square root of Simpson's diversity index across productive rearrangements. Not all clones reach the TCRdb copy of this immuneACCESS table, which keeps in-frame sequences only. Checked studies attribute under half of the gap to unresolved V genes and leave the rest unexplained. The DNA gave D and trimming, while V, J and clone size come from that table. The sample table lists around 150,000 clones, approximately 93% of them with a count of one. Together, the top ten hold roughly 1.9% of the sample.

V drops 2 bases and J drops 10 bases, leaving 17 bases in between. CDR1 is given as SNHLY and CDR2 as FYNNEI, both from the germline V gene. Reading from cysteine to phenylalanine, the CDR3 counts 14 amino acids. Kept here is only the CDR3 DNA, which spans 42 bases and is read in frame from base 1. In Seattle, one collaborating source enrolled patients while the infection was active and tracked those patients longitudinally over the course of disease. Whole blood was collected in K2EDTA tubes by collaborating institutions according to the institutions' own protocols. For TCRbeta analysis, collaborators shipped samples in one of three forms: frozen whole blood, isolated PBMCs, or DNA extracted from either of those sample types.

The material sequenced was peripheral blood. Recombination connected TRBV2 to TRBJ1-1; confidence is insufficient to name the D gene. This clonotype originated in an older woman with COVID-19, enrolled during active disease. The DNA reads as follows: TGTGCCAGCAGTGAATATTGGTCGGAGGGTTCAGCTTTCTTT. Its protein is CASSEYWSEGSAFF.